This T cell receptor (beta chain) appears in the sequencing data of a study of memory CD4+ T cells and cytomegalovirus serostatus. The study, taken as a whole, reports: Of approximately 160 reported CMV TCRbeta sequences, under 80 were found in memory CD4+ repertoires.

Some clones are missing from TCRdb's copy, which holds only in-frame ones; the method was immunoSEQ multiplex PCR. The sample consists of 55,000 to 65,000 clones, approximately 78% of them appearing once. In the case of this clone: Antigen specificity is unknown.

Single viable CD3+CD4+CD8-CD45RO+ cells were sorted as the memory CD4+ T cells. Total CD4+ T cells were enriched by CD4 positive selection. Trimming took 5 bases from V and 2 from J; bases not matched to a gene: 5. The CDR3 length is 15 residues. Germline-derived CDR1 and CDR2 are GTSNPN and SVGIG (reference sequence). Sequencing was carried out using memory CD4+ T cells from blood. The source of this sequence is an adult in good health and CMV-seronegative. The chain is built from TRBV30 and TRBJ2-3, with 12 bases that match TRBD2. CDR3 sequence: CAWGLAGYYTDTQYF. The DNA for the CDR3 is TGTGCCTGGGGACTAGCGGGATATTACACAGATACGCAGTATTTT.